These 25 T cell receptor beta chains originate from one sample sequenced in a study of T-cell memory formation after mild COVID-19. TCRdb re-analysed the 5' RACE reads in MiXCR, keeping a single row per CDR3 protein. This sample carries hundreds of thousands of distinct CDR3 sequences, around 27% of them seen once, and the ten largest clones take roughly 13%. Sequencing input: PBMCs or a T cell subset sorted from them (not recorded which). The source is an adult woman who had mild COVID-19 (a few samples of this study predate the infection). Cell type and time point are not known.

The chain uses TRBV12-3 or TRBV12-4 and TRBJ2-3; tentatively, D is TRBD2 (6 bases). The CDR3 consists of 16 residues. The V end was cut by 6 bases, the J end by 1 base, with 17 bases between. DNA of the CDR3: TGTGCCAGCAGCACCGGTGGGGGAGGAGGCACAGATACGCAGTATTTT. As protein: CASSTGGGGGTDTQYF.

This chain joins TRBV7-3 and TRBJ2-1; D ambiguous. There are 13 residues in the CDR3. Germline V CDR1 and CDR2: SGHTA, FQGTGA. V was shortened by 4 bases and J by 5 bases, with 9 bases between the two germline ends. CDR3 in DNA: TGTGCCAGCAGCTCACTGAGAGACAATGAGCAGTTCTTC. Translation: CASSSLRDNEQFF.

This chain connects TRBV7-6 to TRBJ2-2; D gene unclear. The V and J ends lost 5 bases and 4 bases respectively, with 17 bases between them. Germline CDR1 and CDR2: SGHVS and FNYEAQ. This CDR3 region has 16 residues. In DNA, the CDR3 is TGTGCCAGCAGCCCCCCGACGGCCCGGACCACCGGGGAGCTGTTTTTT. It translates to CASSPPTARTTGELFF.

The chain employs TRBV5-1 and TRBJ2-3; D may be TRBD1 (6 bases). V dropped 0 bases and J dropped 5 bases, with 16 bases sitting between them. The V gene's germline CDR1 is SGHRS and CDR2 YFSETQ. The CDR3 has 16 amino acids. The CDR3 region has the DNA TGCGCCAGCAGCTTGGGGAACGACAGGAGAGTAGATACGCAGTATTTT. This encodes CASSLGNDRRVDTQYF.

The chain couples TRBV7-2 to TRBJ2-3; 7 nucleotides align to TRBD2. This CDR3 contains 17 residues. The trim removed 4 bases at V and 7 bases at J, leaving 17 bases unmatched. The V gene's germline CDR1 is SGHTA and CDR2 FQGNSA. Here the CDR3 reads CASSSTVGGPSTNTQYF. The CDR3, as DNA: TGTGCCAGCAGCTCCACCGTGGGAGGGCCTTCGACGAATACGCAGTATTTT.

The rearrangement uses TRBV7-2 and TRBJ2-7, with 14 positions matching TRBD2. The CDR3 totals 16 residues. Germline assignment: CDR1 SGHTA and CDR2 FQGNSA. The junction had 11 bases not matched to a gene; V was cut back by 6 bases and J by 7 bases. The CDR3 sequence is CASSVTRTSGRREQYF. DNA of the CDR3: TGTGCCAGCAGTGTTACCCGGACTAGCGGGAGGCGTGAGCAGTACTTC.

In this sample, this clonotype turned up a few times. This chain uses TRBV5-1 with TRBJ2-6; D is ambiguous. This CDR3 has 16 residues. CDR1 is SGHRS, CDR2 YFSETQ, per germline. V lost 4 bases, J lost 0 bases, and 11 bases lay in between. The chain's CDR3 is CASSVPQSSGANVLTF. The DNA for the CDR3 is TGCGCCAGCAGCGTCCCCCAGAGCTCTGGGGCCAACGTCCTGACTTTC.

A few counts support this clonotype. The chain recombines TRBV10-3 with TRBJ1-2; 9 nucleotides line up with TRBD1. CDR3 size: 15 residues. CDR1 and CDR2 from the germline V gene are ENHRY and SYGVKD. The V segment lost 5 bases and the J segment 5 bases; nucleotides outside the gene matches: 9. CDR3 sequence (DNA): TGTGCCATCAGTTTACAGGGGGCATTCAGTTATGGCTACACCTTC. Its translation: CAISLQGAFSYGYTF.

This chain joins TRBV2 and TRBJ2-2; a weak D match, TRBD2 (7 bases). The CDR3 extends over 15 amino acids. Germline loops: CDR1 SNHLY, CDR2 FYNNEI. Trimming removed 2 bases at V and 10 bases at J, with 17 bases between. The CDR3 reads CASSELGGGPQELFF. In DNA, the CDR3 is TGTGCCAGCAGTGAACTGGGCGGGGGCCCCCAGGAGCTGTTTTTT.

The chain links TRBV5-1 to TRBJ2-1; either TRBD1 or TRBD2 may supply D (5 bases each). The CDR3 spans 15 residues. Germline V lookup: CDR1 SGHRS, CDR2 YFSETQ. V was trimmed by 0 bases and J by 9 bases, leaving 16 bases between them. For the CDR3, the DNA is TGCGCCAGCAGCTTGGTGCAGGTGGGGGTGAGTGAGCAGTTCTTC. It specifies CASSLVQVGVSEQFF.

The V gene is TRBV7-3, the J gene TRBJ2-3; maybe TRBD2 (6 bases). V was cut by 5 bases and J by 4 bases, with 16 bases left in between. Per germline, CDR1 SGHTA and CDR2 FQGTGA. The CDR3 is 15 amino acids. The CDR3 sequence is CASSLNGGRSDTQYF. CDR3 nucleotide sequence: TGTGCCAGCAGCCTCAACGGGGGAAGGTCAGATACGCAGTATTTT.

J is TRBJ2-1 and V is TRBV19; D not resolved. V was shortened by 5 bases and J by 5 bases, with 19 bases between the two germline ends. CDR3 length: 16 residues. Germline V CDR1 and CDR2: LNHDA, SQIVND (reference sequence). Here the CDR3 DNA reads TGTGCCAGTAGTCCCACGCCGACCCCTTACGACAATGAGCAGTTCTTC. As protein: CASSPTPTPYDNEQFF.

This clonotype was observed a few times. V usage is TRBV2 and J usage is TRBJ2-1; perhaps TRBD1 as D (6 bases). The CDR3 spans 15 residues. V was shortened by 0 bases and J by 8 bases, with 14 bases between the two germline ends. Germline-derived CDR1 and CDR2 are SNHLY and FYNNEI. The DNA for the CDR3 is TGTGCCAGCAGTGAAGCGCCGTCAGGGGCAGATGAGCAGTTCTTC. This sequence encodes CASSEAPSGADEQFF.

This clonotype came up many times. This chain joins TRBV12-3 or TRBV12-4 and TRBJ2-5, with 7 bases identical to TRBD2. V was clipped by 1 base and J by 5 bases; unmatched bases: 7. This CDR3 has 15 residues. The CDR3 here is CASSLVPAGVETQYF. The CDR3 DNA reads TGTGCCAGCAGTTTAGTTCCTGCGGGAGTGGAGACCCAGTACTTC.

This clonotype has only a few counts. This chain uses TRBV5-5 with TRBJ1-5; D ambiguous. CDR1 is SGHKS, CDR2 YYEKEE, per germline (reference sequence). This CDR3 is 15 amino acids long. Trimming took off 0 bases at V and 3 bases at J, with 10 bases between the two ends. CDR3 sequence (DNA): TGTGCCAGCAGCTTGGAGGCAGTCAACAATCAGCCCCAGCATTTT. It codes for CASSLEAVNNQPQHF.

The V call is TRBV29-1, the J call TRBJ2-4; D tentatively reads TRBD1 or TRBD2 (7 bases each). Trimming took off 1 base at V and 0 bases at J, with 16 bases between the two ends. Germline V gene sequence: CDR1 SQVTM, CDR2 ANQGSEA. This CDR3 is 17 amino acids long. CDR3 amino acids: CSVEGFGRGLAKNIQYF. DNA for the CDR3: TGCAGCGTTGAAGGCTTTGGGAGGGGGCTAGCCAAAAACATTCAGTACTTC.

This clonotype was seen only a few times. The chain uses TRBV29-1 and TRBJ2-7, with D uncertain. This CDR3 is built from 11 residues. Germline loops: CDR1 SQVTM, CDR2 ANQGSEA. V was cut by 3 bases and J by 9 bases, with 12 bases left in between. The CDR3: CSVDDVAGQYF. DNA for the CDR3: TGCAGCGTTGATGATGTGGCAGGGCAGTACTTC.

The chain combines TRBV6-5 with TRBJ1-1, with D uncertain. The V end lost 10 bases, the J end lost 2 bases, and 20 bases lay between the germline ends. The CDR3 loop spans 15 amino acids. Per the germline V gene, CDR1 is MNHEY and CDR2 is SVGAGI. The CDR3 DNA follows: TGTGCCACCGTACCTACCTTTTTTCGTAACACTGAAGCTTTCTTT. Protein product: CATVPTFFRNTEAFF.

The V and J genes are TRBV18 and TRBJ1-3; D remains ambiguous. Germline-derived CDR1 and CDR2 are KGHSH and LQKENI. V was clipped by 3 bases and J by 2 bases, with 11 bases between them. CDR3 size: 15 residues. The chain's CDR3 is CASSPGRQAGNTIYF. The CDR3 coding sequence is TGTGCCAGCTCACCGGGTCGGCAGGCTGGAAACACCATATATTTT.

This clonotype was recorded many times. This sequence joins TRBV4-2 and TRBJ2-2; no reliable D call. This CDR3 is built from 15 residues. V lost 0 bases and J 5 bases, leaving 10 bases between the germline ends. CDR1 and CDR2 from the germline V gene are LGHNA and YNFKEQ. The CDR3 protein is CASSQEWWGTGELFF. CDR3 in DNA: TGTGCCAGCAGCCAAGAATGGTGGGGTACCGGGGAGCTGTTTTTT.

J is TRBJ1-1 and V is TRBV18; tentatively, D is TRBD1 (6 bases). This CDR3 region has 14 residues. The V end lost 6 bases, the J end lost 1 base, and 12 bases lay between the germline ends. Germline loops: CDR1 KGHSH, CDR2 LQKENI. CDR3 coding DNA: TGTGCCAGCTCGACGGACAGCTCGAACACTGAAGCTTTCTTT. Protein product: CASSTDSSNTEAFF.

Written as DNA, the CDR3 is TGTGCCAGCAGCTTACTGATAGCGGGAGGCGAGCAGTACTTC. This encodes CASSLLIAGGEQYF. The genes are TRBV7-8 and TRBJ2-7; TRBD2 aligns across 10 bases. V dropped 2 bases and J dropped 6; count of bases not matched to a gene: 4. Germline V gene data show CDR1 as SGHVS and CDR2 as FQNEAQ. The CDR3 covers 14 residues.

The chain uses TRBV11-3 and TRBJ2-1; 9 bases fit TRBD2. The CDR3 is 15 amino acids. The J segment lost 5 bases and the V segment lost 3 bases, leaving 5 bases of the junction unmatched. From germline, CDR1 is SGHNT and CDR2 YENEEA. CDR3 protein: CASSFELAGNNEQFF. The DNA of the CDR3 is TGTGCCAGCAGCTTCGAACTAGCGGGCAACAATGAGCAGTTCTTC.

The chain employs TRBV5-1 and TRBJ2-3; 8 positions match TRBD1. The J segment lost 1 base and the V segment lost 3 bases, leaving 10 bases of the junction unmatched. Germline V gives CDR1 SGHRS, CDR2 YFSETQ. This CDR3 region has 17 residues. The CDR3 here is CASSWAGQGRGTDTQYF. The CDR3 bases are TGCGCCAGCAGCTGGGCTGGACAGGGTCGGGGCACAGATACGCAGTATTTT.

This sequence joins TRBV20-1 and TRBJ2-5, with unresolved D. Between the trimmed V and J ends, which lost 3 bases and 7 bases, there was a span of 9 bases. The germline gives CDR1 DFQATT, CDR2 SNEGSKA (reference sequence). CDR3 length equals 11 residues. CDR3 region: CSASLPPTQYF. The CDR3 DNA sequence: TGCAGTGCTAGCCTACCCCCGACCCAGTACTTC.